This record looks at one TCR beta chain sequence and its context. This clonotype was seen more than once but under ten times. Its cognate antigen has yet to be identified. Base qualities are missing; no much larger clone stands one base away. The data were taken from a study of post-analysis software for immune sequencing data (dated by TCRdb to 2015 to 2017). A note on the overall study: The recorded disease courses included relapsing-remitting, secondary progressive and progressive-relapsing multiple sclerosis, and some patients had no subtype annotation. The patient repertoires were set against eleven to twelve previously published healthy control repertoires from donors whose ages ranged from roughly 6 to 26 years. A subset of samples was prepared in parallel using single-end sample barcoding, then pooled and co-amplified after Illumina adapter ligation. What the work shows at the level of the full study, not this receptor alone: When samples were clustered directly using the F measure, samples prepared in the same batch co-clustered strongly, which prompted a batch-effect correction. Patients showed significantly higher frequencies than controls for roughly 5 TRBV segments, among them TRBV5-6, TRBV5-1 and TRBV20-1. The multiple sclerosis patient group was slightly younger than the control group. Multiple sclerosis patients had significantly lower normalized Chao1 diversity than controls, a result that suggests substantial peripheral T-cell clonal expansion.

Germline trimming amounts to 1 base on V and 4 bases on J, with 5 as the count of junction bases outside the gene matches. The CDR3 numbers 15 residues from cysteine through phenylalanine. The CDR3 DNA has 45 bases and is translated from base 1. As encoded in the germline V gene, CDR1 is SGHRS while CDR2 is YFSETQ. The library was made by PCR. Sequencing was performed on an Illumina HiSeq 2500. To reduce PCR and sequencing biases, unique molecular identifiers were incorporated into the TCR beta cDNA libraries. Every 1 to 10 million input T cells yielded roughly 500,000 cDNA molecules, meaning each molecule approximated one T cell. The same protocol used for the earlier healthy control dataset was applied to prepare and sequence the patient libraries. Samples belonging to the same batch were prepared together, multiplexed and sequenced on a shared HiSeq lane. Turning to the authors' computational methods: Raw barcoded reads were processed with MIGEC, discarding single-read molecular identifier groups before consensus assembly and CDR3 extraction. Clonotype tables were post-analysed with VDJtools, normalizing diversity by down-sampling all datasets to the smallest sample size. Repertoire overlap clustering matched CDR3 amino acid but not nucleotide sequences to correct batch-related cross-sample contamination. Using fastp at Q25 and MiXCR, TCRdb reprocessed the public reads and kept productive beta chains. Merged by CDR3 protein, the rows form single entries marked with the most common genes and DNA. None of the V and J calls come from the authors' own analysis; TCRdb made them. The sample data list fewer than 900,000 distinct CDR3 sequences, and roughly 46% of these were observed just once. Of the sample, 4% to 5% falls within the top ten clones.

TCR beta repertoires were profiled from peripheral blood of about a dozen young patients with multiple sclerosis to demonstrate the VDJtools post-analysis software. Multiple sclerosis patients were children and adolescents aged about 6 to 15 years. Sequencing was performed on blood. The sequence derives from a girl aged 5-17 years with multiple sclerosis. The chain uses TRBV5-1 and TRBJ2-1; the central 7 bases match TRBD2. The DNA reads as follows: TGCGCCAGCAGCTTGAGGACTAGTCTATACAATGAGCAGTTCTTC. It specifies CASSLRTSLYNEQFF.